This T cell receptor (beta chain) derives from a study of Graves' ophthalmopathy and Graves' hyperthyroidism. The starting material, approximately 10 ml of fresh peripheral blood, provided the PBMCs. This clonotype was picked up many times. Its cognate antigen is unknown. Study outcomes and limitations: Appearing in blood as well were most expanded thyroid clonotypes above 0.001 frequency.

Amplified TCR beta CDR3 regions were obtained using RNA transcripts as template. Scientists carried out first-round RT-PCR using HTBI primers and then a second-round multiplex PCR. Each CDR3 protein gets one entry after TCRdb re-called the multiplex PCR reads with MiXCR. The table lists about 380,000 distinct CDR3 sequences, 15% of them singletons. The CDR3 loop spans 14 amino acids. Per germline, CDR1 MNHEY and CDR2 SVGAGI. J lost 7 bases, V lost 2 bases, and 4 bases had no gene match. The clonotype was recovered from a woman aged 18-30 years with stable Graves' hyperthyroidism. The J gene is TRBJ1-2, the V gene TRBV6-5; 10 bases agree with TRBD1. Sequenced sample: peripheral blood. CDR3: CASSYGDRGSGYTF. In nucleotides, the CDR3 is TGTGCCAGCAGTTACGGGGACAGGGGAAGTGGCTACACCTTC.